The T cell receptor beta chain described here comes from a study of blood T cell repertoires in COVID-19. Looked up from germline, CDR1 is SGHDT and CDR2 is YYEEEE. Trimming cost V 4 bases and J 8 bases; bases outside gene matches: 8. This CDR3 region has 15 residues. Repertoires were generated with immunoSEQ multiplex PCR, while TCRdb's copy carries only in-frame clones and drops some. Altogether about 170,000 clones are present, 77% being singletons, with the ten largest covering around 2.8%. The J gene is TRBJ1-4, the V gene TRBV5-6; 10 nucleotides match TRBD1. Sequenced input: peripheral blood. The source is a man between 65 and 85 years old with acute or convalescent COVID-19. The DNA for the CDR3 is TGTGCCAGCAGCCCTACCGGGACAGGGGTGGAAAAACTGTTTTTT. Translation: CASSPTGTGVEKLFF.